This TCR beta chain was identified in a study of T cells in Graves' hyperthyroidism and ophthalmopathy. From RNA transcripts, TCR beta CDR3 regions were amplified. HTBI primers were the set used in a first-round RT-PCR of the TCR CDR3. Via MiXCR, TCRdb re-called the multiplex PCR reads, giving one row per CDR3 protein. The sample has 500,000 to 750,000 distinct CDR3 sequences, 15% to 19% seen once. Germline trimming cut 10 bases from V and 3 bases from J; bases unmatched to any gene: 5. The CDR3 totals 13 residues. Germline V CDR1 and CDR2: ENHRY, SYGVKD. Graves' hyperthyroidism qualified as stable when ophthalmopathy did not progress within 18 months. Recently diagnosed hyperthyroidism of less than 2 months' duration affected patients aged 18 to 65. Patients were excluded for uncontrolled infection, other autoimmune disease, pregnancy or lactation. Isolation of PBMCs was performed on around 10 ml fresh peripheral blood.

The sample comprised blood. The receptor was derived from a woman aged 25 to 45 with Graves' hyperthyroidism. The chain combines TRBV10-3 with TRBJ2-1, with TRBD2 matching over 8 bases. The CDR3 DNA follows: TGTGCCACACGGGAGGGGGTCTACAATGAGCAGTTCTTC. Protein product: CATREGVYNEQFF.